This entry lists 13 T cell receptor beta chains sequenced from one sample in a study of shared clonotypes between healthy human individuals (TCRdb year 2020). Library preparation was by the immunoSEQ multiplex PCR assay. Entries here come from immuneACCESS through TCRdb and include only in-frame sequences with V and J called. Some clones fail to appear in such tables; in the studies checked, an unresolved V gene covers under half of the shortfall, and the cause of the remainder is unknown. Here the sample has over a million clones; roughly 70% occur a single time. The top ten clones comprise over 1.3% of the sample. The sequencing input was memory CD4+ T cells sorted from blood. The cell subset or site label here, explained by the study, means: CD45RA-negative fraction. These receptors all come from a young man in good health.

V gene TRBV4-2 combines with J gene TRBJ2-2; TRBD1 might be the D (6 bases). The CDR3 extends over 14 amino acids. V dropped 7 bases and J dropped 10 bases, with 19 bases sitting between them. Germline V gives CDR1 LGHNA, CDR2 YNFKEQ. CDR3 amino acids: CASTQDREVAELFF. Written as DNA, the CDR3 is TGTGCCAGCACCCAGGACAGAGAAGTGGCGGAGCTGTTTTTT.

This clone was observed many times. Other DNA sequences of this sample code for an identical CDR3. The chain joins TRBV4-1 to TRBJ1-3; 9 positions match TRBD1. The germline gives CDR1 MGHRA, CDR2 YSYEKL. The CDR3 covers 17 residues. Trimming cost V 0 bases and J 1 base; bases outside gene matches: 4. CDR3 DNA: TGCGCCAGCAGCCAAGAACCACAGGGGGCATCTGGAAACACCATATATTTT. Amino acid sequence: CASSQEPQGASGNTIYF.

The V gene is TRBV19, the J gene TRBJ1-1, with TRBD1 matching over 7 bases. The CDR3 contains 12 residues. J was trimmed by 8 bases and V by 3 bases; bases with no gene match: 3. The germline V gene encodes CDR1 LNHDA and CDR2 SQIVND (reference sequence). CDR3 DNA: TGTGCCAGTAGTATTCTAGGGGGCGAAGCTTTCTTT. This gives the protein CASSILGGEAFF.

In regard to this clone: Other DNA sequences within the sample encode an identical CDR3. The V and J genes are TRBV2 and TRBJ1-4; D remains unclear. Germline V gene lookup returns CDR1 SNHLY and CDR2 FYNNEI. Trimming stripped 6 bases from V and 4 bases from J, with 6 bases between. The length of the CDR3 is 12 residues. The CDR3 loop reads CASRGDNEKLFF. The CDR3 region has the DNA TGTGCCAGCAGGGGAGATAATGAAAAACTGTTTTTT. The full variable domain, rest sourced from reference TRBV2 and TRBJ1-4, is EPEVTQTPSHQVTQMGQEVILRCVPISNHLYFYWYRQILGQKVEFLVSFYNNEISEKSEIFDDQFSVERPDGSNFTLKIRSTKLEDSAMYFCASRGDNEKLFFGSGTQLSVL.

This clone occurred once. It may be a read error: a sequence one base away is much more abundant. This chain joins TRBV7-9 and TRBJ1-1; TRBD1 might be the D (6 bases). CDR1 and CDR2 from the germline V gene are SEHNR and FQNEAQ (reference sequence). The length of the CDR3 is 14 residues. In DNA, the CDR3 is TGTGCCGGCAGCTTACAGGGAAGATCCACTGAAGCTTTCTTT. This encodes CAGSLQGRSTEAFF.

Turning to this clone: A clone one base away is much larger, so this may be a read error. J is TRBJ2-7 and V is TRBV5-4; TRBD1 is a possible D gene (5 bases). The CDR3 runs 13 residues. Germline lookup yields CDR1 SGHNT and CDR2 YYREEE (reference sequence). V gave up 5 bases and J gave up 0 bases, with 9 bases separating them. The CDR3 protein is CASSSDSSYEQYF. The CDR3 coding sequence is TGTGCCAGCAGTTCCGACAGCTCCTACGAGCAGTACTTC. The full variable domain, its missing parts supplied by reference TRBV5-4 and TRBJ2-7, is ETGVTQSPTHLIKTRGQQVTLRCSSQSGHNTVSWYQQALGQGPQFIFQYYREEENGRGNFPPRFSGLQFPNYSSELNVNALELDDSALYLCASSSDSSYEQYFGPGTRLTVT.

This clone was found a few times. The CDR3 DNA is TGTGCCAGCAGCTTTACCCAGTACGAGCAGTACTTC. This translates into CASSFTQYEQYF. This chain connects TRBV5-6 to TRBJ2-7; no definite D call. This CDR3 comprises 12 residues. The germline CDR1 and CDR2 sequences are SGHDT and YYEEEE. With 2 bases removed from V and 4 bases from J, the gap between germline ends came to 7 bases.

This clone has just one count. CDR3 in amino acids: CASSLPSQMNTEAFF. In DNA form, the CDR3 reads TGTGCCAGCAGCTTACCGTCCCAGATGAACACTGAAGCTTTCTTT. The rearrangement uses TRBV13 and TRBJ1-1; D ambiguous. CDR3 size: 15 residues. Trimming stripped 2 bases from V and 0 bases from J, with 10 bases between. Per the germline V gene, CDR1 is PRHDT and CDR2 is FYEKMQ (reference sequence).

The chain couples TRBV6-5 to TRBJ2-7; no definite D call. Trimming took off 10 bases at V and 5 bases at J, with 15 bases between the two ends. In germline, CDR1 is MNHEY, CDR2 SVGAGI. The CDR3 extends over 12 amino acids. The CDR3 protein is CATLLPPHEQYF. CDR3 sequence (DNA): TGTGCCACCCTACTACCCCCCCACGAGCAGTACTTC.

The chain couples TRBV21-1 to TRBJ1-2; the table's D gene call, TRBD1, was not cross checked with the DNA. TRBV21-1 counts as a pseudogene. The CDR3 is 16 residues long. CDR3 region: CASSKERQGLGQGYTF. The CDR3 DNA reads TGTGCCAGCAGCAAAGAGAGACAGGGGTTGGGACAAGGCTACACCTTC.

The CDR3 DNA is TGCAGCGTTGATAAGGACTATAAAGAGACCCAGTACTTC. It yields the protein CSVDKDYKETQYF. The genes are TRBV29-1 and TRBJ2-5, with D possibly matching TRBD2 (6 bases). CDR3 size: 13 residues. CDR1 is SQVTM and CDR2 is ANQGSEA in the germline V gene. With 3 bases removed from V and 3 bases from J, the gap between germline ends came to 11 bases. The variable domain in full, with the rest retrieved from reference TRBV29-1 and TRBJ2-5, is SAVISQKPSRDICQRGTSLTIQCQVDSQVTMMFWYRQQPGQSLTLIATANQGSEATYESGFVIDKFPISRPNLTFSTLTVSNMSPEDSSIYLCSVDKDYKETQYFGPGTRLLVL.

The chain is built from TRBV10-1 and TRBJ1-1; 7 bases fit TRBD1. The trim removed 3 bases at V and 5 bases at J, leaving 3 bases unmatched. Germline V gene sequence: CDR1 WNHNN, CDR2 SYGVQD (reference sequence). The CDR3 runs to 13 residues. The CDR3 bases are TGCGCCAGCAGTGACAGGGGGAGTACTGAAGCTTTCTTT. Its translation: CASSDRGSTEAFF.

The chain couples TRBV6-5 to TRBJ2-4; 8 nucleotides line up with TRBD1. V trimming: 4 bases; J trimming: 10 bases; junction bases outside the gene matches: 12. Germline CDR1 and CDR2: MNHEY and SVGAGI. The CDR3 runs 15 residues. DNA of the CDR3: TGTGCCAGCAGTTCCGACAGGGGCCAGTTCCCAATTCAGTACTTC. It is translated as CASSSDRGQFPIQYF.